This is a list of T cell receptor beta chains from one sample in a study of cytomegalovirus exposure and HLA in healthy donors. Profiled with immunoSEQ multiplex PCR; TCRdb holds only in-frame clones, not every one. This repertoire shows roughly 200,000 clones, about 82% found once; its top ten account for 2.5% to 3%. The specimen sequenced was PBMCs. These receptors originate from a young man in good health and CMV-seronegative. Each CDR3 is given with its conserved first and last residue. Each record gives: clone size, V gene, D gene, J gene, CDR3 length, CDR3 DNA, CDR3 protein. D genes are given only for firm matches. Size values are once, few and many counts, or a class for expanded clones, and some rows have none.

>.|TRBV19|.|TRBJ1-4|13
TGTGCCACCCACAGGGCCCTTAATGAAAAACTGTTTTTT
CATHRALNEKLFF
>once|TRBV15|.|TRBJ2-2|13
TGTGCCACGACTCTAGGGAACACCGGGGAGCTGTTTTTT
CATTLGNTGELFF
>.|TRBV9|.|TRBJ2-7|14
TGTGCCAGCAGCGTAGGGGGTAGCGCCTACGAGCAGTACTTC
CASSVGGSAYEQYF
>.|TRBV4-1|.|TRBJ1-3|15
TGCGCCAGCAGCCAAGATCCAGGGGCTGGAAACACCATATATTTT
CASSQDPGAGNTIYF
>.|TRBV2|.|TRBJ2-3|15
TGTGCCAGCAGGTTAGACTGGTCCTTGGGAGATACGCAGTATTTT
CASRLDWSLGDTQYF
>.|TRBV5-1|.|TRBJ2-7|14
TGCGCCAGCAGCGCTGGGAGTTGGGCCTACGAGCAGTACTTC
CASSAGSWAYEQYF
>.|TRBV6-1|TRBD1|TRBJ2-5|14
TGTGCCAGCAGTGACAGGGGGAGAGGGGAGACCCAGTACTTC
CASSDRGRGETQYF
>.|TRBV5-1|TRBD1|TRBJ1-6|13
TGCGCCAGCAGCCAGACAGGGACTTTACCCCTCCACTTT
CASSQTGTLPLHF
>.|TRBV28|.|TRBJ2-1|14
TGTGCCAGCAGTTGGGGAGGACTGGACAATGAGCAGTTCTTC
CASSWGGLDNEQFF
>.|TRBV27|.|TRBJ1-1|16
TGTGCCAGCAGTTTATCGAGACGGGGTCTGAACACTGAAGCTTTCTTT
CASSLSRRGLNTEAFF
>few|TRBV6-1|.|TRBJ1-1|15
TGTGCCAGCAGAGCAGGGGAAGGTGTGAGAGCTGAAGCTTTCTTT
CASRAGEGVRAEAFF
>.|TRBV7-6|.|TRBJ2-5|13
TGTGCCAGCAGCTTCGCTGGGAGTGAGACCCAGTACTTC
CASSFAGSETQYF
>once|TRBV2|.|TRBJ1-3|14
TGTGCGCTACAGTGGGCTCTCTCTGGAAACACCATATATTTT
CALQWALSGNTIYF
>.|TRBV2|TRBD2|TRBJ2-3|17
TGTGCCAGCAGTGAACTAGGCGTGCGGGGGAGCACAGATACGCAGTATTTT
CASSELGVRGSTDTQYF
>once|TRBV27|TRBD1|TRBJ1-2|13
TGTGCCAGCAGGGACAGGGGAGTTGATGGCTACACCTTC
CASRDRGVDGYTF